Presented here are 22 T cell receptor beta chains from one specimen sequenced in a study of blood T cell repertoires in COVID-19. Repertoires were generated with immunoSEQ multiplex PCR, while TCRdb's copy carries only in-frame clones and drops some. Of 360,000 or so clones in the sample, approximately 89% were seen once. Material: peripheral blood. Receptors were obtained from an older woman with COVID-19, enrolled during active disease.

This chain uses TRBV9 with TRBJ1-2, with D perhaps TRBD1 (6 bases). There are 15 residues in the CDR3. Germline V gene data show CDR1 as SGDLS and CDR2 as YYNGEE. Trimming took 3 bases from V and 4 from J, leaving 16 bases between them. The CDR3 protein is CASSASRGAPYGYTF. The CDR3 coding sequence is TGTGCCAGCAGCGCCTCCCGGGGGGCGCCCTATGGCTACACCTTC.

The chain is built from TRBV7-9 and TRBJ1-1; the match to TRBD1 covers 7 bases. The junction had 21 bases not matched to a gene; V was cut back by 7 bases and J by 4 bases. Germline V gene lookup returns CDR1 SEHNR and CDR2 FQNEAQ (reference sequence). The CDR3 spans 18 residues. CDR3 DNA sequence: TGTGCCAGCACCTATACCCGGACGAGGGGGCGGTTGGGCACTGAAGCTTTCTTT. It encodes CASTYTRTRGRLGTEAFF.

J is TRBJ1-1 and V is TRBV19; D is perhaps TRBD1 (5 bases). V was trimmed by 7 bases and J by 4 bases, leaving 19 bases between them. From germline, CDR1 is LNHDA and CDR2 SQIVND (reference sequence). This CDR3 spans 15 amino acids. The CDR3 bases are TGTGCCAGTACCGATATACCAGGGTTGGCCACTGAAGCTTTCTTT. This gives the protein CASTDIPGLATEAFF.

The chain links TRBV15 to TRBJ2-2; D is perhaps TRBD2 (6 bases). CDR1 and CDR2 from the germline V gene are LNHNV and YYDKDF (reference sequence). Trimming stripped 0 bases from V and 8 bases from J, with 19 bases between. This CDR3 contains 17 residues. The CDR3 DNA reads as TGTGCCACCAGCAGAGATGTTGGGGACTCGAACTATGGGGAGCTGTTTTTT. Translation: CATSRDVGDSNYGELFF.

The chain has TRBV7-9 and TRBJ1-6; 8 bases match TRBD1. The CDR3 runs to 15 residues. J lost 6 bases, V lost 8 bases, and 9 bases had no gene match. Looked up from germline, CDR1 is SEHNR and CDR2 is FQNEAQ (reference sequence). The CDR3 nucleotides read TGTGCCAGCGCCCCTCAGGGGGCTGGTAATTCACCCCTCCACTTT. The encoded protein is CASAPQGAGNSPLHF.

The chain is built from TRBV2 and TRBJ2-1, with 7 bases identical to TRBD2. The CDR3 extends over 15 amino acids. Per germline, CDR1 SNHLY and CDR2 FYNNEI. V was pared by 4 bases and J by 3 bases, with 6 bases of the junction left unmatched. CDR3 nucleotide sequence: TGTGCCAGCAGTGGTTGGGGGGGTTTCTACAATGAGCAGTTCTTC. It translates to CASSGWGGFYNEQFF.

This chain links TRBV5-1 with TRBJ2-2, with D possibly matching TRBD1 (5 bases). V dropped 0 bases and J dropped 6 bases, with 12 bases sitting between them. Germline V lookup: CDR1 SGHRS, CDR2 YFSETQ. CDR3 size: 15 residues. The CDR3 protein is CASSLVAGSAGELFF. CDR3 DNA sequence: TGCGCCAGCAGCTTGGTGGCAGGGTCGGCCGGGGAGCTGTTTTTT. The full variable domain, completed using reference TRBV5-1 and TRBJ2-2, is KAGVTQTPRYLIKTRGQQVTLSCSPISGHRSVSWYQQTPGQGLQFLFEYFSETQRNKGNFPGRFSGRQFSNSRSEMNVSTLELGDSALYLCASSLVAGSAGELFFGEGSRLTVL.

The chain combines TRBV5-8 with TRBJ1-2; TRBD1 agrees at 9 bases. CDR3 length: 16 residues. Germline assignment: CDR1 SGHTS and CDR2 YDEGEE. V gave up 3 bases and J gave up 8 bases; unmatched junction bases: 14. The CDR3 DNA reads TGTGCCAGCAGCTCAGGGGACAGGGACTTGTTGAGAGGCTACACCTTC. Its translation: CASSSGDRDLLRGYTF. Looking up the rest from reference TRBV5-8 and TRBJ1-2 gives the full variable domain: EAGVTQSPTHLIKTRGQQATLRCSPISGHTSVYWYQQALGLGLQFLLWYDEGEERNRGNFPPRFSGRQFPNYSSELNVNALELEDSALYLCASSSGDRDLLRGYTFGSGTRLTVV.

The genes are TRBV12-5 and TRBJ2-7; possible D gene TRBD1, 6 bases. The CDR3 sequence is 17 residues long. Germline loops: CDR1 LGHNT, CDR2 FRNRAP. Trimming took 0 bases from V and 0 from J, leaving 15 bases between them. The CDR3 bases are TGTGCTAGTGGTTTGGTACAGTCAGGGGCGCTCTCCTACGAGCAGTACTTC. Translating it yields CASGLVQSGALSYEQYF.

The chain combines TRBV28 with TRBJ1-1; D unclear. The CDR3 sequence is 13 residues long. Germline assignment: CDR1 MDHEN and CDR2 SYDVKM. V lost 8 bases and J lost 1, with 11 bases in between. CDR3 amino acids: CASFTQANTEAFF. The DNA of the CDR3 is TGTGCCAGCTTTACCCAGGCGAACACTGAAGCTTTCTTT.

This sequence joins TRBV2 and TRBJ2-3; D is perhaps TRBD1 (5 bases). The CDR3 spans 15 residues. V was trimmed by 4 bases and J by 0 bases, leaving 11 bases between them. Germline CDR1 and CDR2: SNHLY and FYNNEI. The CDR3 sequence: CASSGGRASTDTQYF. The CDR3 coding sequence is TGTGCCAGCAGTGGGGGCCGGGCTAGCACAGATACGCAGTATTTT.

The CDR3 DNA reads as TGTGCCAGCAGTCCAGACAGGGATAATTCACCCCTCCACTTT. As protein: CASSPDRDNSPLHF. V usage is TRBV6-6 and J usage is TRBJ1-6; 7 bases align to TRBD1. The CDR3 is 14 residues long. Losses at the gene ends were 5 bases for V and 5 bases for J; bases not matched to a gene: 3. The germline CDR1 and CDR2 sequences are MNHNY and SVGAGI (reference sequence).

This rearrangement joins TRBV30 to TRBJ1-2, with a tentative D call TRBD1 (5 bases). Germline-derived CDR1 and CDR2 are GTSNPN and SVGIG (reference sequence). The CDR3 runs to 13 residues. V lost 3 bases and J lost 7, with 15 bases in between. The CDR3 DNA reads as TGTGCCTGGAGGCCAAAGGGGTTGAGTGGCTACACCTTC. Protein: CAWRPKGLSGYTF.

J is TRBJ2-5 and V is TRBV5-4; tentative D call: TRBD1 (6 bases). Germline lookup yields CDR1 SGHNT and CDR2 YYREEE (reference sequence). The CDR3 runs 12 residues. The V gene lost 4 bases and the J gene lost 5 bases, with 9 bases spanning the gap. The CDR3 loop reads CASSRDIETQYF. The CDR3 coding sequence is TGTGCCAGCAGCCGGGACATTGAGACCCAGTACTTC.

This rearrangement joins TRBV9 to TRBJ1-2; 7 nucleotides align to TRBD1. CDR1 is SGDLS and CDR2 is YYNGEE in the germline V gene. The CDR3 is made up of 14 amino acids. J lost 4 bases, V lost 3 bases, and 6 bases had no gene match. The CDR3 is CASSAGQDLYGYTF. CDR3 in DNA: TGTGCCAGCAGCGCCGGACAGGACCTCTATGGCTACACCTTC.

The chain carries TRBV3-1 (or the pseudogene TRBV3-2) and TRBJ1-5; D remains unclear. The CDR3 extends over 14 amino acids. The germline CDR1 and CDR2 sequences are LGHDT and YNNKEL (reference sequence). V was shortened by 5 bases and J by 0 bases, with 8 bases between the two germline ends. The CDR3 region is CASSKTGSNQPQHF. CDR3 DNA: TGTGCCAGCAGCAAAACCGGTAGCAATCAGCCCCAGCATTTT.

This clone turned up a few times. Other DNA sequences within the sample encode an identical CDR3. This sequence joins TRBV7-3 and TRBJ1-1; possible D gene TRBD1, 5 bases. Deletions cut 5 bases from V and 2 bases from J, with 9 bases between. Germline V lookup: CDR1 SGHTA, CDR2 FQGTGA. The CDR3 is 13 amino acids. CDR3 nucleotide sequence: TGTGCCAGCAGCCTCGACAGCAACACTGAAGCTTTCTTT. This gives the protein CASSLDSNTEAFF.

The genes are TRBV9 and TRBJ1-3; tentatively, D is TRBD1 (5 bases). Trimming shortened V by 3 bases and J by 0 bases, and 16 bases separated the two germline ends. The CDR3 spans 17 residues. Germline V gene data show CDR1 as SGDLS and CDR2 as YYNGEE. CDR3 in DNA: TGTGCCAGCAGCGCTACCCCCCGACAGAACTCTGGAAACACCATATATTTT. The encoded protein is CASSATPRQNSGNTIYF.

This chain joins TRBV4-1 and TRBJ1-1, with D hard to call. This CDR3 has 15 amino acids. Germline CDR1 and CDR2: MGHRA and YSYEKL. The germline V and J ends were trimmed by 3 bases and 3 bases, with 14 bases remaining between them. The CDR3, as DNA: TGCGCCAGCAGCCAGAAAAATGGAGCGTACACTGAAGCTTTCTTT. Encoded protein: CASSQKNGAYTEAFF.

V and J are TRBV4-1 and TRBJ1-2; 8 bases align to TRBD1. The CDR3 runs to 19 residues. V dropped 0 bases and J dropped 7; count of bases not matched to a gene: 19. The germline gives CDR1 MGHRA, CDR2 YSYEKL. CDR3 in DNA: TGCGCCAGCAGCCAAGACCTTAGAACAGGGGGGACCGGGCGAGTTGGCTACACCTTC. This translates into CASSQDLRTGGTGRVGYTF.

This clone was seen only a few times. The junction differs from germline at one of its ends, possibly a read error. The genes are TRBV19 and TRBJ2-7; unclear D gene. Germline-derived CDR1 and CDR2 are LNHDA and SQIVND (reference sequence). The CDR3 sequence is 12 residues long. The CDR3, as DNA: TGTGCCAGTAGTCCCCGGGTATTGTTGTATCCGTTC. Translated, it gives CASSPRVLLYPF.

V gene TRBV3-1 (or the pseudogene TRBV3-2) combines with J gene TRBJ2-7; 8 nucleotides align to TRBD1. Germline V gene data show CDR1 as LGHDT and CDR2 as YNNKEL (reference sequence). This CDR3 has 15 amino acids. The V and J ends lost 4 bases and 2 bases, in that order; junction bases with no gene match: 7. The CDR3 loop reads CASSRAGQGPYEQYF. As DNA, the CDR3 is TGTGCCAGCAGCCGGGCCGGACAGGGCCCCTACGAGCAGTACTTC.